The present T cell receptor (beta chain) was sequenced within a study of CD8 T cells in ankylosing spondylitis. Study outcomes and limitations: Significant enrichment of disease-linked clones was reported in matched ankylosing spondylitis synovial fluid. A TCR beta motif made of about 8 highly homologous variants seemed typical of ankylosing spondylitis blood.

V trimming: 4 bases; J trimming: 5 bases; junction bases outside the gene matches: 13. Germline V gene data show CDR1 as MDHEN and CDR2 as SYDVKM. CDR3 length equals 17 residues. A word on this clonotype: The antigen is not known.

Using quantitative 5'-RACE with molecular barcodes, the authors made TCR beta libraries. TCRdb re-called the 5' RACE reads with MiXCR, one entry per CDR3 protein. The sample shows about 440,000 distinct CDR3 sequences, over 15% of them seen only once. The sequence came from a male donor with ankylosing spondylitis. The rearrangement uses TRBV28 and TRBJ2-7, with 11 bases identical to TRBD1. The sample comprised blood, either unsorted or a sorted T cell fraction (not recorded which). This CDR3 reads CASSSSLNRDRGNEQYF. The CDR3 DNA reads TGTGCCAGCAGTTCGTCCTTGAACCGGGACAGGGGGAACGAGCAGTACTTC.